Listed below are T cell receptor beta chains from one sample, sequenced in a study of human T cells and chemical hapten exposure. TCRdb reprocessed the RACE reads with MiXCR, giving one entry per CDR3 protein. Altogether over 300,000 distinct CDR3 sequences are present, 5% to 6.5% being singletons, with the ten largest covering 2.5% to 3%. The sample consisted of whole blood, taken in connection with sensitization to the hapten diphenylcyclopropenone (DPC). These receptors were obtained from a woman in her 50s with alopecia areata. Some clones in this sample may be carry-over from other donors' samples. Each CDR3 is given with its conserved first and last residue. The D gene is left open where the match is weak. Clone size is shown for a subset of rows, as once, few, many or a class of expanded clone.

V gene	D gene	J gene	clone size	CDR3 protein	CDR3 DNA
TRBV7-8	TRBD1	TRBJ1-1	few	CASSLRQGVFGTEAFF	TGTGCCAGCAGCCTACGACAGGGGGTATTTGGCACTGAAGCTTTCTTT
TRBV6-1	.	TRBJ1-1	.	CASNRDLLNTEAFF	TGTGCCAGCAACAGGGACCTATTGAACACTGAAGCTTTCTTT
TRBV29-1	TRBD1	TRBJ1-1	.	CSVRVTGGSSTEAFF	TGCAGCGTTAGGGTGACAGGGGGCTCGAGCACTGAAGCTTTCTTT
TRBV4-2	TRBD2	TRBJ2-3	few	CASSQEPSGSTDTQYF	TGTGCCAGCAGCCAAGAGCCTAGCGGGTCCACAGATACGCAGTATTTT
TRBV20-1	TRBD1	TRBJ1-3	once	CSARELGTGDGNTIYF	TGCAGTGCACGAGAGTTGGGGACAGGGGACGGAAACACCATATATTTT
TRBV7-9	TRBD1	TRBJ1-5	many	CASSSDRRGYQPQHF	TGTGCCAGCAGCTCGGACAGGCGGGGATATCAGCCCCAGCATTTT
TRBV29-1	TRBD2	TRBJ2-1	many	CSARGTSGTSYNEQFF	TGCAGCGCGAGGGGGACTAGCGGGACCTCCTACAATGAGCAGTTCTTC
TRBV25-1	TRBD1	TRBJ1-5	many	CASSGGTGNQPQHF	TGTGCCAGCAGTGGCGGGACAGGGAATCAGCCCCAGCATTTT
TRBV20-1	.	TRBJ1-2	.	CSARDPVPGYTF	TGCAGTGCTAGAGATCCCGTACCAGGCTACACCTTC
TRBV4-3	.	TRBJ2-2	many	CASSQDLMRTPGELFF	TGCGCCAGCAGCCAAGATCTCATGCGTACACCCGGGGAGCTGTTTTTT
TRBV5-6	TRBD1	TRBJ1-2	many	CASSLGIGGAYGYTF	TGTGCCAGCAGCTTGGGGATAGGGGGCGCGTATGGCTACACCTTC
TRBV7-2	.	TRBJ2-3	many	CASSFNPTLGAKVDTQYF	TGTGCCAGCAGCTTTAATCCGACCCTAGGGGCGAAGGTAGATACGCAGTATTTT
TRBV12-3/TRBV12-4	.	TRBJ2-7	.	CASSLGGLIGDEQYF	TGTGCCAGCTCCCTCGGGGGACTGATAGGGGACGAGCAGTACTTC
TRBV27	.	TRBJ2-2	many	CASSWNGANTGELFF	TGTGCCAGCAGTTGGAACGGAGCGAACACCGGGGAGCTGTTTTTT
TRBV29-1	.	TRBJ2-5	many	CSVLGLETQYF	TGCAGCGTTCTGGGACTGGAGACCCAGTACTTC
TRBV29-1	TRBD1	TRBJ2-1	few	CSVRPGQAYNEQFF	TGCAGCGTTCGCCCGGGACAGGCTTACAATGAGCAGTTCTTC
TRBV2	TRBD2	TRBJ2-5	many	CASRRGSGVLQETQYF	TGTGCCAGCAGGAGGGGTAGCGGGGTACTCCAAGAGACCCAGTACTTC
TRBV29-1	.	TRBJ2-5	many	CSVTAVETQYF	TGCAGCGTAACAGCGGTCGAGACCCAGTACTTC
TRBV12-3/TRBV12-4	TRBD1	TRBJ1-5	many	CASSQGQGAGYQHF	TGTGCCAGCAGTCAGGGACAGGGGGCAGGCTACCAGCATTTT
TRBV13	.	TRBJ1-1	few	CASSAGLAGAFF	TGTGCCAGCAGCGCCGGACTCGCAGGGGCTTTCTTT
TRBV12-3/TRBV12-4	.	TRBJ1-1	few	CASSLKVSVSMNTEAFF	TGTGCCAGCAGTTTAAAGGTGTCCGTCTCAATGAACACTGAAGCTTTCTTT
TRBV11-2	.	TRBJ1-1	.	CASRTITGQNTEAFF	TGTGCCAGCAGAACCATTACGGGACAGAACACTGAAGCTTTCTTT
TRBV7-6	TRBD2	TRBJ2-1	many	CASSPLVGAGGYNEQFF	TGTGCCAGCAGCCCACTTGTAGGGGCGGGAGGATACAATGAGCAGTTCTTC
TRBV27	.	TRBJ2-7	many	CASSLRSGVSYEQYF	TGTGCCAGCAGTTTAAGATCGGGGGTTTCCTACGAGCAGTACTTC
TRBV12-3/TRBV12-4	.	TRBJ1-6	many	CASSPSAGAYNSPLHF	TGTGCCAGCAGTCCCAGCGCGGGGGCATATAATTCACCCCTCCACTTT
TRBV4-3	TRBD2	TRBJ2-3	many	CASSQDSGLAGATDTQYF	TGCGCCAGCAGCCAAGATTCCGGACTAGCGGGAGCAACAGATACGCAGTATTTT
TRBV11-2	TRBD2	TRBJ2-4	many	CASSLDGGRTGWLRAKNIQYF	TGTGCCAGCAGCTTAGATGGCGGGAGGACCGGGTGGTTGAGGGCCAAAAACATTCAGTACTTC
TRBV15	.	TRBJ2-7	many	CATSRAPGAEQYF	TGTGCCACCAGCAGAGCTCCCGGGGCCGAGCAGTACTTC
TRBV12-3/TRBV12-4	.	TRBJ2-3	.	CASSLLLGAGDTQYF	TGTGCCAGCAGTTTGCTACTAGGGGCGGGAGATACGCAGTATTTT
TRBV20-1	TRBD1	TRBJ2-7	.	CSASRGDRGYEQYF	TGCAGTGCTTCCCGTGGGGACAGGGGCTACGAGCAGTACTTC
TRBV6-1	.	TRBJ2-7	few	CASTRQTESYEQYF	TGTGCCAGCACTAGACAAACCGAGTCCTACGAGCAGTACTTC
TRBV12-5	.	TRBJ1-5	many	CASVLVGGLEPQHF	TGTGCTAGTGTTCTCGTCGGGGGGCTGGAGCCCCAGCATTTT
TRBV5-1	.	TRBJ1-1	.	CASSYQGAADTEAFF	TGCGCCAGTTCCTACCAAGGGGCAGCTGACACTGAAGCTTTCTTT
TRBV20-1	TRBD2	TRBJ2-2	.	CSAPREGTGELFF	TGCAGTGCTCCAAGGGAGGGGACCGGGGAGCTGTTTTTT
TRBV12-5	.	TRBJ1-2	.	CASGFTGTYYGYTF	TGTGCTAGTGGTTTCACAGGGACCTACTATGGCTACACCTTC
TRBV9	TRBD2	TRBJ2-5	.	CASSVYTSGGTQYF	TGTGCCAGCAGCGTTTATACTAGCGGGGGGACCCAGTACTTC
TRBV7-2	TRBD1	TRBJ1-6	few	CASSSGTGVGDSPLHF	TGTGCCAGCAGCTCCGGGACAGGGGTCGGGGATTCACCCCTCCACTTT
TRBV12-3/TRBV12-4	.	TRBJ2-1	many	CASSVGPKFF	TGTGCCAGCAGTGTCGGGCCCAAGTTCTTC
TRBV27	.	TRBJ2-1	.	CASSHGANEQFF	TGTGCCAGCAGTCACGGGGCCAATGAGCAGTTCTTC
TRBV20-1	.	TRBJ2-1	.	CSARGLEEGEQFF	TGCAGTGCTAGAGGACTAGAGGAGGGTGAGCAGTTCTTC
TRBV28	TRBD2	TRBJ2-3	.	CASCSFAGLAPDTQYF	TGTGCCAGCTGTTCCTTCGCGGGACTAGCCCCAGATACGCAGTATTTT
TRBV7-2	TRBD2	TRBJ2-5	many	CASSLPGGRRETQYF	TGTGCCAGCAGCTTACCGGGGGGGCGGCGAGAGACCCAGTACTTC
TRBV3-1	.	TRBJ2-1	few	CASSHNLFRNEQFF	TGTGCCAGCAGCCATAATCTTTTCCGCAATGAGCAGTTCTTC
TRBV5-1	TRBD2	TRBJ2-5	many	CASSSTSVQETQYF	TGCGCCAGCAGCTCGACTAGCGTCCAAGAGACCCAGTACTTC
TRBV20-1	TRBD1	TRBJ1-2	.	CSAVRTGNYGYTF	TGCAGTGCCGTGAGGACAGGGAACTATGGCTACACCTTC
TRBV19	.	TRBJ2-1	.	CASTADSRSYNEQFF	TGTGCCAGTACCGCTGACAGTCGTTCCTACAATGAGCAGTTCTTC
TRBV3-1	.	TRBJ1-1	many	CASSQKGLNTEAFF	TGTGCCAGCAGCCAAAAGGGGCTGAACACTGAAGCTTTCTTT
TRBV29-1	.	TRBJ1-1	many	CSVADRRNTEAFF	TGCAGCGTTGCAGACAGGCGGAACACTGAAGCTTTCTTT
TRBV7-8	TRBD2	TRBJ2-4	many	CASSLVRAGVAKNIQYF	TGTGCCAGCAGCTTAGTAAGGGCGGGGGTAGCCAAAAACATTCAGTACTTC
TRBV6-1	.	TRBJ1-2	many	CASADVVYGYTF	TGTGCCAGCGCAGACGTCGTCTATGGCTACACCTTC
TRBV3-1	.	TRBJ1-1	few	CASSQWGSEAFF	TGTGCCAGCAGCCAATGGGGGTCCGAAGCTTTCTTT
TRBV3-1	.	TRBJ2-3	many	CASSQPARGDTQYF	TGTGCCAGCAGCCAACCCGCGAGGGGAGATACGCAGTATTTT
TRBV6-5	.	TRBJ2-3	many	CASLAGTTDTQYF	TGTGCCAGCTTGGCGGGTACCACAGATACGCAGTATTTT
TRBV29-1	.	TRBJ1-2	many	CSVEDQGNNYGYTF	TGCAGCGTTGAAGATCAGGGGAACAACTATGGCTACACCTTC
TRBV10-3	TRBD1	TRBJ2-2	many	CAIRIGTGDNTGELFF	TGTGCCATCAGGATCGGGACAGGAGATAACACCGGGGAGCTGTTTTTT
TRBV28	.	TRBJ2-7	few	CASSATGPTIYEQYF	TGTGCCAGCAGTGCGACCGGGCCCACTATATACGAGCAGTACTTC
TRBV20-1	.	TRBJ2-4	many	CSAETVSDIQYF	TGCAGTGCAGAGACAGTTAGTGACATTCAGTACTTC
TRBV3-1	.	TRBJ1-5	.	CASSQGVGSNQPQHF	TGTGCCAGCAGCCAAGGGGTGGGTAGCAATCAGCCCCAGCATTTT
TRBV6-1	.	TRBJ2-1	many	CASGLNEQFF	TGTGCCAGCGGACTCAATGAGCAGTTCTTC